The 8 T cell receptor beta chains below come from one sample, sequenced in a study of T cell responses to AZD1222 COVID-19 vaccine. TCRdb keeps only in-frame clones here, not all; method: immunoSEQ multiplex PCR. The top ten hold less than 8.5% of the sample, which has approximately 100,000 clones, over 80% seen once. The material was peripheral blood, obtained on day 0 of AZD1222 vaccination. The receptors were sampled from an adult in good health.

V and J are TRBV19 and TRBJ1-4, with D possibly being TRBD1 (5 bases). CDR1 LNHDA and CDR2 SQIVND come from the germline V gene (reference sequence). This CDR3 has 15 amino acids. Deletions cut 4 bases from V and 7 bases from J, with 16 bases between. In DNA form, the CDR3 reads TGTGCCAGTAGTAGAACGGGACGGGAAGGTGAAAAACTGTTTTTT. Translating gives CASSRTGREGEKLFF.

This clone was observed once. V usage is TRBV2 and J usage is TRBJ1-6; D is unclear. V gave up 9 bases and J gave up 10 bases, with 16 bases separating them. The germline V gene encodes CDR1 SNHLY and CDR2 FYNNEI. There are 13 residues in the CDR3. The CDR3 sequence is CARQLNLRSPLHF. CDR3 DNA: TGTGCCAGACAGCTAAATTTGAGATCACCCCTCCACTTT. The whole variable domain, filled in from reference TRBV2 and TRBJ1-6, reads EPEVTQTPSHQVTQMGQEVILRCVPISNHLYFYWYRQILGQKVEFLVSFYNNEISEKSEIFDDQFSVERPDGSNFTLKIRSTKLEDSAMYFCARQLNLRSPLHFGNGTRLTVT.

The CDR3 DNA reads as TGTGCCAGCTCACCGAGCAGGGAGAATCAGCCCCAGCATTTT. Its translation is CASSPSRENQPQHF. This sequence joins TRBV18 and TRBJ1-5, with D possibly TRBD1 on 5 matching bases. V dropped 3 bases and J dropped 4 bases, with 10 bases sitting between them. This CDR3 is built from 14 residues. In germline, CDR1 is KGHSH, CDR2 LQKENI.

V usage is TRBV19 and J usage is TRBJ1-2, with TRBD1 as a possible D gene (6 bases). The CDR3 has 14 amino acids. Per the germline V gene, CDR1 is LNHDA and CDR2 is SQIVND (reference sequence). The ends were cut back, 7 bases at V and 4 bases at J, with 16 bases in the middle. The CDR3 reads CASKKWDNTYGYTF. In DNA form, the CDR3 reads TGTGCCAGTAAAAAATGGGACAACACCTATGGCTACACCTTC.

The rearrangement joins TRBV5-5 to TRBJ1-3, with unresolved D. CDR3 length: 15 residues. Germline V lookup: CDR1 SGHKS, CDR2 YYEKEE (reference sequence). Trimming cost V 2 bases and J 4 bases, with 13 bases left between them. CDR3 sequence: CASSFSAPRGNTIYF. In nucleotides, the CDR3 is TGTGCCAGCAGCTTCTCAGCCCCGCGGGGAAACACCATATATTTT.

The chain combines TRBV6-5 with TRBJ1-1; no definite D call. The CDR3 loop spans 14 amino acids. Germline values: CDR1 MNHEY, CDR2 SVGAGI. V was cut by 2 bases and J by 6 bases, with 13 bases left in between. CDR3: CASSYRGDRPEAFF. CDR3 DNA: TGTGCCAGCAGTTACAGAGGTGACCGGCCTGAAGCTTTCTTT.

The chain carries TRBV5-1 and TRBJ1-5, with 8 bases identical to TRBD1. V trimming: 4 bases; J trimming: 5 bases; junction bases outside the gene matches: 5. Germline CDR1 and CDR2: SGHRS and YFSETQ. The CDR3 spans 14 residues. Here the CDR3 reads CASSLTGGHQPQHF. The CDR3 DNA sequence: TGCGCCAGCAGCCTTACAGGGGGTCATCAGCCCCAGCATTTT.

The chain has TRBV6-2 or TRBV6-3 and TRBJ1-5, with D possibly matching TRBD1 (6 bases). The CDR3 extends over 14 amino acids. Germline V lookup: CDR1 MNHEY, CDR2 SVGEGT. Trimming took off 4 bases at V and 7 bases at J, with 14 bases between the two ends. The CDR3 DNA is TGTGCCAGCAGTTCCCGAGGGAGGGGGCAGCCCCAGCATTTT. Translation: CASSSRGRGQPQHF.